The sequence of this TCR beta chain was determined in a study of CD8 T cells in ankylosing spondylitis. The study, taken as a whole, reports: Peripheral blood held disease-linked clones only at relatively low frequency, and these were CD8+. Fewer than ten highly homologous variants made up a TCR beta motif that seemed to typify ankylosing spondylitis blood.

This clonotype appeared many times. Its antigen is not known. This CDR3 is 14 amino acids long. In germline, CDR1 is DFQATT, CDR2 SNEGSKA (reference sequence). The ends were cut back, 3 bases at V and 1 base at J, with 12 bases in the middle. TCRdb reprocessed the 5' RACE reads with MiXCR, giving one entry per CDR3 protein. Counted here are 200,000 to 250,000 distinct CDR3 sequences, 20% to 30% occurring once; the ten biggest clones make up approximately 6.6%. Material: blood, either unsorted or a sorted T cell fraction (not recorded which). The receptor was derived from a male donor with ankylosing spondylitis or in good health (not recorded which). The chain has TRBV20-1 and TRBJ1-1; D gene uncertain. The CDR3 region is CSARSRGRNTEAFF. CDR3 in DNA: TGCAGTGCTAGGAGCCGGGGTCGGAACACTGAAGCTTTCTTT.